A selection of T cell receptor beta chains follows, all from one sample in a study of T cell changes during pregnancy in multiple sclerosis. The data were produced by immunoSEQ multiplex PCR, yet TCRdb's version contains in-frame clones alone and is incomplete. Found here are about 35,000 clones, 90% of them singletons; the top ten hold roughly 5.4%. Sequences were derived from peripheral blood, sampled in the third trimester of pregnancy. These receptors originate from a female donor in good health, enrolled as a control in a pregnancy study. Each CDR3 is given with its conserved first and last residue. The order of the fields is D gene, J gene, V gene, clone size, CDR3 protein, CDR3 DNA. A D gene is named only where the DNA matches it firmly. Only some rows state a clone size, as once, few, many or a class for expanded clones.

>NA|TRBJ1-1|TRBV18|NA
CASSQGDNTEAFF
TGTGCCAGCTCACAGGGAGATAACACTGAAGCTTTCTTT
>TRBD2|TRBJ2-1|TRBV27|NA
CASSPGTSGYNEQFF
TGTGCCAGCAGCCCCGGGACTAGCGGCTACAATGAGCAGTTCTTC
>TRBD1|TRBJ2-7|TRBV28|NA
CASADRVPYEQYF
TGTGCCAGCGCAGACAGGGTACCCTACGAGCAGTACTTC
>NA|TRBJ2-3|TRBV7-2|NA
CASSRQASTDTQYF
TGTGCCAGCAGCAGACAGGCTAGCACAGATACGCAGTATTTT
>NA|TRBJ2-2|TRBV7-2|NA
CASSLVRRNTGELFF
TGTGCCAGCAGCTTAGTCAGGCGGAACACCGGGGAGCTGTTTTTT
>TRBD2|TRBJ2-1|TRBV7-3|once
CASSSSGSAYEQFF
TGTGCCAGCAGCTCGAGCGGGAGTGCCTATGAGCAGTTCTTC
>NA|TRBJ1-1|TRBV29-1|NA
CSVHRVVDTEAFF
TGCAGCGTCCACAGGGTCGTGGACACTGAAGCTTTCTTT
>NA|TRBJ1-5|TRBV10-1|NA
CASSDNRAYNQPQHF
TGCGCCAGCAGTGACAACAGGGCTTACAATCAGCCCCAGCATTTT
>TRBD2|TRBJ2-7|TRBV19|NA
CASSRSGRGPAPYEQYF
TGTGCCAGTAGTAGGAGCGGGAGGGGCCCCGCCCCCTACGAGCAGTACTTC
>NA|TRBJ2-2|TRBV5-1|once
CASSLAGPGELFF
TGCGCCAGCAGCTTGGCAGGGCCCGGGGAGCTGTTTTTT
>NA|TRBJ2-3|TRBV5-5|NA
CASSPNGTSSDTQYF
TGTGCCAGCAGCCCTAACGGGACATCGTCAGATACGCAGTATTTT
>TRBD2|TRBJ2-1|TRBV6-4|NA
CASSLTSGGVNEQFF
TGTGCCAGCAGTTTGACTAGCGGGGGGGTAAATGAGCAGTTCTTC
>TRBD1|TRBJ1-6|TRBV9|NA
CASSVDSTGLHSPLHF
TGTGCCAGCAGCGTAGACTCGACAGGGTTACATTCACCCCTCCACTTT
>TRBD2|TRBJ2-4|TRBV30|NA
CAWSGGTSKNIQYF
TGTGCCTGGAGTGGGGGGACTAGCAAAAACATTCAGTACTTC
>NA|TRBJ1-4|TRBV30|NA
CAWSSEMWANEKLFF
TGTGCCTGGAGCTCGGAGATGTGGGCTAATGAAAAACTGTTTTTT
>TRBD1|TRBJ1-2|TRBV6-1|NA
CASSNSGTGSYGYTF
TGTGCCAGCAGCAACTCCGGGACAGGATCCTATGGCTACACCTTC
>NA|TRBJ2-7|TRBV27|once
CASGSGLRSYEQYF
TGTGCCAGCGGCTCCGGACTGAGAAGCTACGAGCAGTACTTC
>NA|TRBJ2-3|TRBV11-3|once
CASSLAPSDLKQYF
TGTGCCAGCAGCTTAGCTCCCAGCGACCTCAAGCAGTATTTT
>TRBD1|TRBJ1-3|TRBV29-1|NA
CSVRTGTGNTIYF
TGCAGCGTGAGGACAGGGACAGGAAACACCATATATTTT
>NA|TRBJ2-1|TRBV7-6|NA
CASSLERLGNEQFF
TGTGCCAGCAGCTTAGAGCGACTAGGCAATGAGCAGTTCTTC
>NA|TRBJ2-1|TRBV4-2|once
CASSQEGSWRGPRYNEQFF
TGTGCCAGCAGCCAAGAAGGTTCTTGGAGGGGGCCTAGGTACAATGAGCAGTTCTTC
>TRBD2|TRBJ2-2|TRBV5-4|NA
CATSPGLAGAGGELFF
TGTGCCACCTCCCCCGGGCTAGCGGGGGCAGGCGGGGAGCTGTTTTTT
>NA|TRBJ2-2|TRBV7-2|NA
CASSPQGPAGRELFF
TGTGCCAGCAGCCCCCAAGGACCTGCAGGGAGGGAGCTGTTTTTT
>TRBD1|TRBJ1-6|TRBV6-1|NA
CASSDQTGGRSPLHF
TGTGCCAGCAGTGACCAGACAGGGGGTCGTTCACCCCTCCACTTT
>TRBD2|TRBJ2-1|TRBV4-1|NA
CASSQEVAGGRSSEQFF
TGCGCCAGCAGCCAAGAAGTAGCGGGGGGAAGATCATCTGAGCAGTTCTTC
>TRBD1|TRBJ1-1|TRBV6-1|NA
CASSEADRYTEAFF
TGTGCCAGCAGTGAAGCGGACAGGTATACTGAAGCTTTCTTT
>TRBD1|TRBJ1-4|TRBV28|NA
CASSMTGIEKLFF
TGTGCCAGCAGTATGACAGGGATCGAAAAACTGTTTTTT
>NA|TRBJ2-7|TRBV19|NA
CASSTRVTNEQYF
TGTGCCAGTAGTACCAGGGTAACCAACGAGCAGTACTTC
>NA|TRBJ1-1|TRBV29-1|NA
CSVTTGRDTEAFF
TGCAGCGTCACCACAGGGCGGGACACTGAAGCTTTCTTT
>TRBD2|TRBJ2-7|TRBV29-1|NA
CSVGATAGGYEQYF
TGCAGCGTTGGGGCCACAGCGGGAGGGTACGAGCAGTACTTC
>TRBD1|TRBJ1-5|TRBV28|few
CASRQGAVGQPQHF
TGTGCCAGCAGGCAGGGGGCTGTTGGTCAGCCCCAGCATTTT
>NA|TRBJ1-5|TRBV27|NA
CASSIGSARGQPQHF
TGTGCCAGCAGTATCGGGTCCGCCAGGGGTCAGCCCCAGCATTTT
>TRBD1|TRBJ1-5|TRBV6-5|NA
CASSYSGTGADQPQHF
TGTGCCAGCAGTTACTCGGGGACAGGGGCCGATCAGCCCCAGCATTTT
>NA|TRBJ1-6|TRBV7-2|NA
CASSPDPTGSPLHF
TGTGCCAGCAGTCCCGACCCGACGGGTTCACCCCTCCACTTT
>NA|TRBJ1-2|TRBV6-5|NA
CASRLGASNYGYTF
TGTGCCAGCAGGTTGGGGGCTTCGAACTATGGCTACACCTTC
>NA|TRBJ1-5|TRBV11-2|NA
CASSRAGGPQHF
TGTGCCAGCAGCCGCGCGGGGGGGCCCCAGCATTTT
>NA|TRBJ1-1|TRBV6-6|NA
CASRDSSEGTEAFF
TGTGCCAGCAGAGACTCCTCAGAGGGCACTGAAGCTTTCTTT
>NA|TRBJ1-1|TRBV9|few
CASSVDGNTEAFF
TGTGCCAGCAGCGTAGACGGGAACACTGAAGCTTTCTTT
>TRBD1|TRBJ1-6|TRBV27|NA
CASSPSGTGGSPLHF
TGTGCCAGCAGTCCCTCCGGGACAGGGGGTTCACCCCTCCACTTT
>NA|TRBJ1-2|TRBV6-5|NA
CASSLQLGADYGYTF
TGTGCCAGCAGCCTACAATTAGGGGCGGACTATGGCTACACCTTC
>NA|TRBJ1-2|TRBV28|NA
CASRKRRGNYGYTF
TGTGCCAGTCGAAAAAGGAGGGGAAACTATGGCTACACCTTC
>TRBD2|TRBJ2-3|TRBV5-1|NA
CASSSPASGIYSTDTQYF
TGCGCCAGCAGCTCCCCGGCTAGCGGGATATATAGCACAGATACGCAGTATTTT
>TRBD2|TRBJ2-7|TRBV7-9|NA
CASSLVGTSISYEQYF
TGTGCCAGCAGCTTAGTCGGGACTAGCATCTCCTACGAGCAGTACTTC
>TRBD1|TRBJ1-2|TRBV25-1|NA
CASRPGQLYGYTF
TGTGCCAGCAGACCGGGACAGTTATATGGCTACACCTTC
>NA|TRBJ2-1|TRBV29-1|NA
CSVEAYSLSSYNEQFF
TGCAGCGTTGAAGCTTACTCCCTAAGCTCCTACAATGAGCAGTTCTTC
>NA|TRBJ1-4|TRBV9|NA
CASSVAGANEKLFF
TGTGCCAGCAGCGTAGCAGGGGCTAATGAAAAACTGTTTTTT
>TRBD2|TRBJ2-1|TRBV7-3|NA
CASSLLGGGVSYNEQFF
TGTGCCAGCAGCTTACTGGGCGGGGGGGTATCCTACAATGAGCAGTTCTTC
>TRBD1|TRBJ1-1|TRBV29-1|few
CSVDRQGSRTEAFF
TGCAGCGTTGACCGACAGGGGAGTAGGACTGAAGCTTTCTTT
>NA|TRBJ1-2|TRBV27|once
CASSTDRNYGYTF
TGTGCCAGCAGCACAGACCGGAACTATGGCTACACCTTC